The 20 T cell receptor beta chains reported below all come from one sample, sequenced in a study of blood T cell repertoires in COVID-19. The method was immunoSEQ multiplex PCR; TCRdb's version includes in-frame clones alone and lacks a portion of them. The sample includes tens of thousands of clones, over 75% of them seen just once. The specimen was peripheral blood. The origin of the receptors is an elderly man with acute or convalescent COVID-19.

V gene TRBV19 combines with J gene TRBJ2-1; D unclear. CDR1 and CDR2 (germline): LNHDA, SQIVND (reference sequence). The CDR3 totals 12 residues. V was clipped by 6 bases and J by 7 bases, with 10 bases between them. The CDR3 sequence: CASSSSGNEQFF. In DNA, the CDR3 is TGTGCCAGTAGCTCCTCCGGGAATGAGCAGTTCTTC.

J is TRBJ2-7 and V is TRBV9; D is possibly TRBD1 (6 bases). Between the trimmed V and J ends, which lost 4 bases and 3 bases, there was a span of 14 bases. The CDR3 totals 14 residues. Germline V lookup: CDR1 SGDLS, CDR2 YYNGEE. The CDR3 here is CASSTGDTFYEQYF. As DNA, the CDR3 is TGTGCCAGCAGCACCGGGGACACCTTCTACGAGCAGTACTTC.

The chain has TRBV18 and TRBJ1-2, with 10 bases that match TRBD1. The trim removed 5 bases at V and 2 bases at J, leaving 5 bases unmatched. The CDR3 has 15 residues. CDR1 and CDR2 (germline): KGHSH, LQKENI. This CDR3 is CASSFGTGENYGYTF. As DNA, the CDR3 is TGTGCCAGCTCATTCGGGACAGGGGAAAACTATGGCTACACCTTC.

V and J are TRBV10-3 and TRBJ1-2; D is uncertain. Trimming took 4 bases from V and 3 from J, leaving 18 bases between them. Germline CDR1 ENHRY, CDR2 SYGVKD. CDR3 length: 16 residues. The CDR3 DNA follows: TGTGCCATCAGTGCCGCCGCTACTAAGGAGGACTATGGCTACACCTTC. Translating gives CAISAAATKEDYGYTF.

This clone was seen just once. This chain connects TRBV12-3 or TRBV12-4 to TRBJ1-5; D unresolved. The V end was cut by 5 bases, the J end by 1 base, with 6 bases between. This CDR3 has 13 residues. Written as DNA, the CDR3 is TGTGCCAGCAGTCAGGTGAGCAATCAGCCCCAGCATTTT. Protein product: CASSQVSNQPQHF.

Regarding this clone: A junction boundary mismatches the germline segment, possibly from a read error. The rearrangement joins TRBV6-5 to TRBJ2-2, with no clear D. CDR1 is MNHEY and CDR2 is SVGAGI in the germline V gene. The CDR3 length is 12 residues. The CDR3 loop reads CAGSPPAGELFF. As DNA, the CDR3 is TGTGCCGGCAGTCCCCCGGCCGGGGAGCTGTTTTTT.

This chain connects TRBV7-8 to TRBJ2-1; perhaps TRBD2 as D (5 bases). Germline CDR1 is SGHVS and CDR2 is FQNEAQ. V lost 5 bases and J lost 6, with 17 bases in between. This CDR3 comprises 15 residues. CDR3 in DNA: TGTGCCAGCAGCCCCCCACCGGCTAGCCTCAATGAGCAGTTCTTC. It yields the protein CASSPPPASLNEQFF.

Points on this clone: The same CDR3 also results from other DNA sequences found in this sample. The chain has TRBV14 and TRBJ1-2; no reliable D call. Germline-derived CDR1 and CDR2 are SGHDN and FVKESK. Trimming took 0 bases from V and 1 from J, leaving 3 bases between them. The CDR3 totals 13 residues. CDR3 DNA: TGTGCCAGCAGCCAAGATTATAACTATGGCTACACCTTC. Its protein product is CASSQDYNYGYTF.

This CDR3 is CASSAMTGTSAYEQYF. CDR3 in DNA: TGCGCCAGCAGCGCGATGACCGGGACTAGCGCCTACGAGCAGTACTTC. This chain links TRBV5-1 with TRBJ2-7; the match to TRBD2 covers 10 bases. V lost 4 bases to trimming and J lost 2 bases; unmatched junction nucleotides: 9. The V gene's germline CDR1 is SGHRS and CDR2 YFSETQ. The CDR3 runs to 16 residues.

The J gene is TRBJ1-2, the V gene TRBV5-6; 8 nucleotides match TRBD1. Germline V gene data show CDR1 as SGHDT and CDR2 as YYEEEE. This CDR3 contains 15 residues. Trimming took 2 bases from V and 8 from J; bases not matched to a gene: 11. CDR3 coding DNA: TGTGCCAGCAGCTTTCTGGACAGGGAGGCTGGAGGCTACACCTTC. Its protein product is CASSFLDREAGGYTF.

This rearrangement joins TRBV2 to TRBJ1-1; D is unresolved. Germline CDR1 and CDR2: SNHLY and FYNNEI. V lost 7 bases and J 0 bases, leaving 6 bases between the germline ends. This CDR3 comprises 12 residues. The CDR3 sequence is CASNTLNTEAFF. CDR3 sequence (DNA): TGTGCCAGCAACACCCTGAACACTGAAGCTTTCTTT.

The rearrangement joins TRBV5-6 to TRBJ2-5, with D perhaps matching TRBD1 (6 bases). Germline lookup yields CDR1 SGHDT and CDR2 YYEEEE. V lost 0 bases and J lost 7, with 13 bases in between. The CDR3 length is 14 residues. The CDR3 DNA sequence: TGTGCCAGCAGCTTGGCCGGAGGACAGAGGACCCAGTACTTC. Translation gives CASSLAGGQRTQYF.

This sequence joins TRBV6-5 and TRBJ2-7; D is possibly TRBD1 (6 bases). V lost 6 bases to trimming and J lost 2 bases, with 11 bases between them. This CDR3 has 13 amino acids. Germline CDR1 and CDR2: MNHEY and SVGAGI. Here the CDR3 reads CASSNRVTYEQYF. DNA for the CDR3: TGTGCCAGCAGCAACAGGGTGACCTACGAGCAGTACTTC.

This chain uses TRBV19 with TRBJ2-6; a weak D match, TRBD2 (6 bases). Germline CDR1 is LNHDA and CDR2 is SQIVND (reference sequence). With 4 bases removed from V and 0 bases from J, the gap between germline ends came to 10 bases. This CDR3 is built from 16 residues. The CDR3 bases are TGTGCCAGTAGTAAACTAGCCCGCTCTGGGGCCAACGTCCTGACTTTC. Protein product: CASSKLARSGANVLTF.

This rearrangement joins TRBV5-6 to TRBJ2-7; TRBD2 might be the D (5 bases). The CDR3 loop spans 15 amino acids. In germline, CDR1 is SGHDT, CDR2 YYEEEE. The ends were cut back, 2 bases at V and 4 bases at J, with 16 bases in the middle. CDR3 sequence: CASSFSPSSSYEQYF. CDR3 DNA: TGTGCCAGCAGCTTTTCTCCTAGCTCAAGTTACGAGCAGTACTTC.

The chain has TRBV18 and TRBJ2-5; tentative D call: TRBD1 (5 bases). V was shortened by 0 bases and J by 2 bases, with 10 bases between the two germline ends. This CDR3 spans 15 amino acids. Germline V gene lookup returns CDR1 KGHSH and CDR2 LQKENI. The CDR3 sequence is CASSPPAGPQETQYF. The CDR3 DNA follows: TGTGCCAGCTCACCACCGGCAGGGCCTCAAGAGACCCAGTACTTC. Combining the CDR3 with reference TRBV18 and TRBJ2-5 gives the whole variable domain NAGVMQNPRHLVRRRGQEARLRCSPMKGHSHVYWYRQLPEEGLKFMVYLQKENIIDESGMPKERFSAEFPKEGPSILRIQQVVRGDSAAYFCASSPPAGPQETQYFGPGTRLLVL.

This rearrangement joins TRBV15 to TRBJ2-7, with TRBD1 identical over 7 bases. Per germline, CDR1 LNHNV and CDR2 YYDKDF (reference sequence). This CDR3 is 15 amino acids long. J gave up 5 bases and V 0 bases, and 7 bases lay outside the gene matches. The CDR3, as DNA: TGTGCCACCAGCAGAGACCGACAGGGAACGAACGAGCAGTACTTC. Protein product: CATSRDRQGTNEQYF.

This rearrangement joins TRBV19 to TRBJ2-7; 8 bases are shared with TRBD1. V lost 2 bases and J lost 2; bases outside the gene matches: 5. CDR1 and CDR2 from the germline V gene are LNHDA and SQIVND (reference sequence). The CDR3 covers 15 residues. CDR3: CASSITGQDPYEQYF. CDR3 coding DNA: TGTGCCAGTAGTATAACGGGACAGGACCCCTACGAGCAGTACTTC.

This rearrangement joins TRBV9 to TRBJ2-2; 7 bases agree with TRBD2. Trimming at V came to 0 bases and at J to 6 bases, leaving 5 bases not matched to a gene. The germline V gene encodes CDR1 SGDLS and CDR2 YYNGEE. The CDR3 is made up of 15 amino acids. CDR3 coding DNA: TGTGCCAGCAGCGTAGTTACGAGCGGGGCCGGGGAGCTGTTTTTT. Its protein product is CASSVVTSGAGELFF.

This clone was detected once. The CDR3 sequence is CASSTQAGSNTF. For the CDR3, the DNA is TGTGCCAGTAGTACCCAGGCAGGATCCAACACCTTC. The chain couples TRBV19 to TRBJ1-2; D remains ambiguous. Trimming took off 4 bases at V and 12 bases at J, with 15 bases between the two ends. This CDR3 is built from 12 residues. CDR1 LNHDA and CDR2 SQIVND come from the germline V gene (reference sequence).